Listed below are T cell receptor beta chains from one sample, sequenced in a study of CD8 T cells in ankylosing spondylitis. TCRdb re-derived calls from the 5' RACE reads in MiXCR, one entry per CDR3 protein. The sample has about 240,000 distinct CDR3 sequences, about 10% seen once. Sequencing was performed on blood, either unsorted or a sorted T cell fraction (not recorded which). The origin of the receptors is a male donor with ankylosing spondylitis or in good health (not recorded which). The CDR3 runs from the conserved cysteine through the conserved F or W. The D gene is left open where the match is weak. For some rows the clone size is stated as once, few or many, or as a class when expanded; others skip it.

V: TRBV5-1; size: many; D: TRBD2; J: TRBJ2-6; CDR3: CASSSGGSISGANVLTF; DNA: TGCGCCAGCAGCTCGGGGGGTTCTATTTCTGGGGCCAACGTCCTGACTTTC
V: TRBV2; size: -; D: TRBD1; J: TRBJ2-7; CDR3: CASSEGSIRDRDKQYF; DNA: TGTGCCAGCAGTGAGGGTAGTATACGGGACAGAGATAAGCAGTACTTC
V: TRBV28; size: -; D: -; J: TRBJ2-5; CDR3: CASRAPPQETQYF; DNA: TGTGCCAGCAGAGCCCCCCCTCAAGAGACCCAGTACTTC
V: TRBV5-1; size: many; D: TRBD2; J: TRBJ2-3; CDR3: CASRRGAGEKDTQYF; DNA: TGCGCCAGCAGGCGGGGAGCGGGAGAAAAAGATACGCAGTATTTT
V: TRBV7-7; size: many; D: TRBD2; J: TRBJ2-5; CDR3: CASSTRHGRETQYF; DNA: TGTGCCAGCAGCACCCGACACGGGAGGGAGACCCAGTACTTC
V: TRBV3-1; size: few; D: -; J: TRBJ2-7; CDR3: CASSQVPMSYEQYF; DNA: TGTGCCAGCAGCCAAGTACCGATGTCCTACGAGCAGTACTTC
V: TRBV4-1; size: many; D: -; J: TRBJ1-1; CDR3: CASSQVGAGWVIF; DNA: TGCGCCAGCAGCCAAGTGGGAGCGGGTTGGGTTATCTTT
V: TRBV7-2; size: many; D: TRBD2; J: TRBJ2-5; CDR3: CASSLPAGGTETQYF; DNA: TGTGCCAGCAGCTTGCCAGCGGGGGGTACAGAGACCCAGTACTTC
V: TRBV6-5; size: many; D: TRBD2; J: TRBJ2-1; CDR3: CASWSGGEQFF; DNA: TGTGCCAGCTGGTCGGGGGGTGAGCAGTTCTTC
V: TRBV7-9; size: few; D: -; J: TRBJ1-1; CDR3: CASSQGTSTEAFF; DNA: TGTGCCAGCAGCCAGGGGACCTCTACTGAAGCTTTCTTT
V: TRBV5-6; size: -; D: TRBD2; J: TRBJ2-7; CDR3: CASSLRSGRDYEQYF; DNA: TGTGCCAGCAGCTTGCGGAGCGGGAGGGACTACGAGCAGTACTTC
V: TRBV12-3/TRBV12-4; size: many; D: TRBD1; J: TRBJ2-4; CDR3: CASSRTLGQGVIVAKNIQYF; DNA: TGTGCCAGCAGTAGGACCCTCGGGCAGGGGGTGATCGTAGCCAAAAACATTCAGTACTTC
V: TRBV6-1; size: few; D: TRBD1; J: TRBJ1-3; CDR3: CASTARTGATGNTIYF; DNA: TGTGCCAGCACCGCACGGACAGGGGCGACTGGAAACACCATATATTTT
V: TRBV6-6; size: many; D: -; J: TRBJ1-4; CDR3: CASAYREAEKLFF; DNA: TGTGCCAGCGCTTACAGGGAGGCTGAAAAACTGTTTTTT
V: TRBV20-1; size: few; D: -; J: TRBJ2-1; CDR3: CSSWPLNEAADNEQFF; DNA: TGCAGCTCCTGGCCCCTAAATGAAGCCGCGGACAATGAGCAGTTCTTC
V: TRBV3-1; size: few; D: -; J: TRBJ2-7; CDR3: CASGGTRSYEQYF; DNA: TGTGCCAGCGGGGGCACCCGTTCCTACGAGCAGTACTTC
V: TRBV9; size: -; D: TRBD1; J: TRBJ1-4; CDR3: CASSAGTATTNEKLFF; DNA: TGTGCCAGCAGCGCAGGGACAGCCACAACTAATGAAAAACTGTTTTTT
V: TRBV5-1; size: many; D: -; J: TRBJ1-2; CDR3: CASSLGSGYGYTF; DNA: TGCGCCAGCAGCTTGGGCTCCGGCTATGGCTACACCTTC
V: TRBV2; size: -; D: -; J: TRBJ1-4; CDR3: CASSTDRFATNEKLFF; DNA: TGTGCCAGCAGTACCGACAGATTTGCAACTAATGAAAAACTGTTTTTT
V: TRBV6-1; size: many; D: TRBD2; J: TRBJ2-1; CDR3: CASRNTGTTSYNEQFF; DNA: TGTGCCAGCAGAAACACCGGGACTACCTCTTACAATGAGCAGTTCTTC
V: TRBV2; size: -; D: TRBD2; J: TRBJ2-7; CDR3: CASSAAGGPQYF; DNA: TGTGCCAGCAGTGCAGCGGGAGGCCCGCAGTACTTC
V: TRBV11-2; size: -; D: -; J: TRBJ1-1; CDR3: CASSLVFDPFF; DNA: TGTGCCAGCAGCTTAGTGTTCGACCCTTTCTTT
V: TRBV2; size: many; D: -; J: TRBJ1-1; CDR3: CASRGEFDSEAFF; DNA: TGTGCCAGCAGGGGGGAGTTTGACAGTGAAGCTTTCTTT
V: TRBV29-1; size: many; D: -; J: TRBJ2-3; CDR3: CSVGGKDTQYF; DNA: TGCAGCGTTGGCGGGAAAGATACGCAGTATTTT
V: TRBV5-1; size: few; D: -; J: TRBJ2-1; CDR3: CASSLAKGGLYRGNEQFF; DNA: TGCGCCAGCAGCTTGGCCAAGGGGGGACTCTATAGGGGCAATGAGCAGTTCTTC
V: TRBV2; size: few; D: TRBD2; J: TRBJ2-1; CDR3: CASSPRGTSGGHNEQFF; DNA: TGTGCCAGCAGTCCCCGGGGGACTAGCGGGGGACACAATGAGCAGTTCTTC
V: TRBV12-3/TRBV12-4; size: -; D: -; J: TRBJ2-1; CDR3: CASSPQRASYNEQFF; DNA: TGTGCCAGCAGTCCCCAGCGGGCCTCCTACAATGAGCAGTTCTTC
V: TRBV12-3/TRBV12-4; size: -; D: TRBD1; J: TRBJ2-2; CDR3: CASRVNGTGMTGELFF; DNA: TGTGCCAGCAGGGTCAACGGGACAGGCATGACCGGGGAGCTGTTTTTT
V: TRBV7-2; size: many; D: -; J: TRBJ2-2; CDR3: CASSLRLGELFF; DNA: TGTGCCAGCAGCTTGCGTCTCGGGGAGCTGTTTTTT
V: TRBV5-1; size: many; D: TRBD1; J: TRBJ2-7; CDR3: CASSMGQGSSYEQYF; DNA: TGCGCCAGCAGCATGGGACAGGGGAGCTCCTACGAGCAGTACTTC
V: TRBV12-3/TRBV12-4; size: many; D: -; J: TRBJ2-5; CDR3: CASSWGETETQYF; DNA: TGTGCCAGCAGTTGGGGGGAGACCGAGACCCAGTACTTC
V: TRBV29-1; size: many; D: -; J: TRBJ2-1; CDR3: CSVEGLRHLSYNEQFF; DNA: TGCAGCGTTGAAGGGCTACGACACCTCTCCTACAATGAGCAGTTCTTC
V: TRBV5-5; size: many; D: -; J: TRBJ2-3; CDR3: CASSLPPDTQYF; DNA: TGTGCCAGCAGCTTGCCGCCAGATACGCAGTATTTT
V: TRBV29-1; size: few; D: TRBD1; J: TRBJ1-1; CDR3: CSVEAGGSDTEAFF; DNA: TGCAGCGTTGAAGCAGGGGGTAGTGACACTGAAGCTTTCTTT
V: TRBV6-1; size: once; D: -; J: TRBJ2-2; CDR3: CASGKEGPNTGELFF; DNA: TGTGCCAGCGGAAAAGAGGGCCCGAACACCGGGGAGCTGTTTTTT
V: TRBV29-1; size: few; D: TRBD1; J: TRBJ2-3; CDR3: CSVPPPPTGVDYQDTQYF; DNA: TGCAGCGTGCCCCCCCCCCCTACAGGGGTCGACTATCAGGATACGCAGTATTTT
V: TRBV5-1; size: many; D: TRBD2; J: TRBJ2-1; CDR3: CASTLGLAGGHEQFF; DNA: TGCGCCAGCACCTTGGGGCTAGCGGGAGGTCATGAGCAGTTCTTC
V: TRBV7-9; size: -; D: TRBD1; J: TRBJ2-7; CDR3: CASSFPRGQAVSYEQYF; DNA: TGTGCCAGCAGCTTTCCTAGGGGGCAGGCGGTCTCCTACGAGCAGTACTTC